Below are 22 T cell receptor beta chains sequenced from a single sample in a study of PD-1 blockade in classical Hodgkin lymphoma. The data were produced by immunoSEQ multiplex PCR, yet TCRdb's version contains in-frame clones alone and is incomplete. This table holds 84,000 or so clones, around 90% found once. Relapse was seen in all patients after autologous stem cell transplantation, and brentuximab vedotin exposure was variable. This specimen was peripheral blood mononuclear cells (PBMCs), taken before the second cycle of nivolumab. These receptors were collected from a human donor with classical Hodgkin lymphoma.

This rearrangement joins TRBV4-2 to TRBJ1-3; maybe TRBD1 (5 bases). V dropped 8 bases and J dropped 0 bases, with 17 bases sitting between them. This CDR3 has 16 residues. CDR1 is LGHNA and CDR2 is YNFKEQ in the germline V gene. The CDR3 DNA sequence: TGTGCCAGCGGGGGGAACGGACGTCGCTCTGGAAACACCATATATTTT. Translation gives CASGGNGRRSGNTIYF.

V usage is TRBV5-1 and J usage is TRBJ2-7, with TRBD1 identical over 9 bases. Per the germline V gene, CDR1 is SGHRS and CDR2 is YFSETQ. V was pared by 4 bases and J by 1 base, with 6 bases of the junction left unmatched. The CDR3 loop spans 15 amino acids. CDR3 sequence: CASSLWTGVSYEQYF. The CDR3 bases are TGCGCCAGCAGCCTCTGGACAGGGGTATCCTACGAGCAGTACTTC. Complete variable domain (other parts from reference TRBV5-1 and TRBJ2-7): KAGVTQTPRYLIKTRGQQVTLSCSPISGHRSVSWYQQTPGQGLQFLFEYFSETQRNKGNFPGRFSGRQFSNSRSEMNVSTLELGDSALYLCASSLWTGVSYEQYFGPGTRLTVT.

The V gene is TRBV5-8, the J gene TRBJ1-3; tentative D call: TRBD1 (6 bases). Germline V gene sequence: CDR1 SGHTS, CDR2 YDEGEE. The CDR3 loop spans 16 amino acids. V shed 0 bases and J shed 4 bases, with 14 bases lying between them. The DNA for the CDR3 is TGTGCCAGCAGCTTGGTCTCGGGGGCGGCAGGAAACACCATATATTTT. Protein: CASSLVSGAAGNTIYF.

The chain has TRBV19 and TRBJ2-3, with 9 bases lining up with TRBD2. J gave up 6 bases and V 6 bases, and 10 bases lay outside the gene matches. The CDR3 has 15 amino acids. Per the germline V gene, CDR1 is LNHDA and CDR2 is SQIVND (reference sequence). The CDR3 region has the DNA TGTGCCAGTAGAGAACCGGGACTAGCAGGTGATACGCAGTATTTT. Its translation: CASREPGLAGDTQYF.

The chain recombines TRBV28 with TRBJ1-4; the D is unclear. The germline V gene encodes CDR1 MDHEN and CDR2 SYDVKM. CDR3 length: 11 amino acids. Trimming removed 6 bases from V and 13 bases from J, with 12 bases in between. CDR3 protein: CASSLRNGLFF. The DNA for the CDR3 is TGTGCCAGCAGCCTCAGGAACGGACTGTTTTTT.

The chain couples TRBV14 to TRBJ1-5; D call uncertain. The CDR3 consists of 13 residues. The germline V and J ends were trimmed by 0 bases and 7 bases, with 7 bases remaining between them. Per the germline V gene, CDR1 is SGHDN and CDR2 is FVKESK. Here the CDR3 reads CASSQDYKQPQHF. The CDR3 nucleotides read TGTGCCAGCAGCCAAGATTATAAACAGCCCCAGCATTTT.

The chain joins TRBV2 to TRBJ1-5, with TRBD1 matching over 7 bases. Germline V gene sequence: CDR1 SNHLY, CDR2 FYNNEI. The V segment lost 5 bases and the J segment 5 bases; nucleotides outside the gene matches: 6. The CDR3 contains 14 residues. In nucleotides, the CDR3 is TGTGCCAGCAGTATCGACAGGGTCGATCAGCCCCAGCATTTT. Translation: CASSIDRVDQPQHF.

This sequence joins TRBV30 and TRBJ2-3; D ambiguous. CDR1 GTSNPN and CDR2 SVGIG come from the germline V gene (reference sequence). The germline V and J ends were trimmed by 3 bases and 2 bases, with 3 bases remaining between them. The CDR3 sequence is 11 residues long. CDR3 bases: TGTGCCTGGAGGGCCACAGATACGCAGTATTTT. The encoded protein is CAWRATDTQYF.

The chain carries TRBV30 and TRBJ1-3; D not certain. V was shortened by 0 bases and J by 4 bases, with 4 bases between the two germline ends. Germline V gives CDR1 GTSNPN, CDR2 SVGIG (reference sequence). CDR3 length equals 12 residues. The CDR3 here is CAWSVGGNTIYF. The CDR3 nucleotides are TGTGCCTGGAGTGTAGGAGGAAACACCATATATTTT.

V usage is TRBV30 and J usage is TRBJ1-1; TRBD1 might be the D (5 bases). Germline values: CDR1 GTSNPN, CDR2 SVGIG (reference sequence). The CDR3 loop spans 17 amino acids. Between the trimmed V and J ends, which lost 8 bases and 4 bases, there was a span of 29 bases. This CDR3 reads CAGKNPPAGRFATEAFF. The CDR3 DNA sequence: TGTGCCGGGAAAAACCCCCCCGCAGGGAGGTTTGCCACTGAAGCTTTCTTT.

This chain uses TRBV28 with TRBJ2-1; 8 bases fit TRBD1. This CDR3 is built from 14 residues. V dropped 5 bases and J dropped 6; count of bases not matched to a gene: 6. The germline CDR1 and CDR2 sequences are MDHEN and SYDVKM. The CDR3 sequence: CASSPTGDRNEQFF. The CDR3 DNA reads TGTGCCAGCAGTCCGACAGGGGACCGCAATGAGCAGTTCTTC.

The chain links TRBV18 to TRBJ2-1; 9 bases agree with TRBD1. The length of the CDR3 is 19 residues. CDR1 is KGHSH and CDR2 is LQKENI in the germline V gene. The V gene end was trimmed by 2 bases and the J gene end by 2 bases; junction bases not matched to a gene: 13. The DNA of the CDR3 is TGTGCCAGCTCACCAACCACAATAACCGGGACAGGGACCTACAATGAGCAGTTCTTC. Translated: CASSPTTITGTGTYNEQFF. Full variable domain (remainder filled in from reference TRBV18 and TRBJ2-1): NAGVMQNPRHLVRRRGQEARLRCSPMKGHSHVYWYRQLPEEGLKFMVYLQKENIIDESGMPKERFSAEFPKEGPSILRIQQVVRGDSAAYFCASSPTTITGTGTYNEQFFGPGTRLTVL.

This clone came up once. This chain links TRBV5-5 with TRBJ2-5; 10 nucleotides align to TRBD2. Germline V lookup: CDR1 SGHKS, CDR2 YYEKEE (reference sequence). V lost 0 bases and J lost 0; bases outside the gene matches: 2. CDR3 length: 16 amino acids. The CDR3 sequence is CASSLELAGYQETQYF. CDR3 coding DNA: TGTGCCAGCAGCTTGGAACTAGCGGGGTACCAAGAGACCCAGTACTTC.

CDR3 in amino acids: CASSLVLAGTNEQFF. CDR3 DNA: TGTGCCAGCAGCTTAGTACTAGCGGGAACAAATGAGCAGTTCTTC. V gene TRBV7-8 combines with J gene TRBJ2-1; 10 bases match TRBD2. J gave up 7 bases and V 1 base, and 4 bases lay outside the gene matches. The CDR3 extends over 15 amino acids. Germline-derived CDR1 and CDR2 are SGHVS and FQNEAQ. Full variable domain (outside the CDR3, taken from reference TRBV7-8 and TRBJ2-1): GAGVSQSPRYKVAKRGQDVALRCDPISGHVSLFWYQQALGQGPEFLTYFQNEAQLDKSGLPSDRFFAERPEGSVSTLKIQRTQQEDSAVYLCASSLVLAGTNEQFFGPGTRLTVL.

The chain uses TRBV4-1 and TRBJ2-7; 9 nucleotides agree with TRBD2. Germline V gene lookup returns CDR1 MGHRA and CDR2 YSYEKL. This CDR3 spans 15 amino acids. V was clipped by 1 base and J by 0 bases; unmatched bases: 1. The CDR3 region is CASSQGLADSYEQYF. The CDR3 DNA follows: TGCGCCAGCAGCCAAGGACTAGCGGACTCCTACGAGCAGTACTTC.

The V gene is TRBV27, the J gene TRBJ2-2; 8 bases are a match to TRBD2. CDR3 length: 17 residues. With V trimmed by 8 bases and J by 5 bases, 16 bases remained unmatched. Per the germline V gene, CDR1 is MNHEY and CDR2 is SMNVEV (reference sequence). In DNA, the CDR3 is TGTGCCAGCGCCTTACGTCAGGGACTAGTAGGTACCGGGGAGCTGTTTTTT. Protein product: CASALRQGLVGTGELFF.

This chain links TRBV10-3 with TRBJ2-7; 7 bases fit TRBD1. This CDR3 spans 12 amino acids. Trimming at V came to 2 bases and at J to 5 bases, leaving 0 bases not matched to a gene. Germline CDR1 is ENHRY and CDR2 is SYGVKD. CDR3 in amino acids: CAISETGDEQYF. CDR3 nucleotide sequence: TGTGCCATCAGTGAGACAGGGGACGAGCAGTACTTC.

The chain links TRBV28 to TRBJ2-2, with a tentative D call TRBD2 (5 bases). The V end was cut by 6 bases, the J end by 0 bases, with 14 bases between. CDR3 size: 16 residues. Germline V CDR1 and CDR2: MDHEN, SYDVKM. Here the CDR3 DNA reads TGTGCCAGCAGCCCGGGGTTGGCGGCGAACACCGGGGAGCTGTTTTTT. Translated, it gives CASSPGLAANTGELFF.

This clone was picked up one time. V usage is TRBV2 and J usage is TRBJ1-3; D remains unclear. In germline, CDR1 is SNHLY, CDR2 FYNNEI. The CDR3 totals 14 residues. Deletions cut 6 bases from V and 0 bases from J, with 9 bases between. CDR3 protein: CASRLLNSGNTIYF. The DNA of the CDR3 is TGTGCCAGCAGGCTCCTTAACTCTGGAAACACCATATATTTT. Variable domain in full (rest from reference TRBV2 and TRBJ1-3): EPEVTQTPSHQVTQMGQEVILRCVPISNHLYFYWYRQILGQKVEFLVSFYNNEISEKSEIFDDQFSVERPDGSNFTLKIRSTKLEDSAMYFCASRLLNSGNTIYFGEGSWLTVV.

Only a few counts were recorded for this clone. The rearrangement links TRBV2 to TRBJ2-2; the D gene is possibly TRBD1 (5 bases). Germline-derived CDR1 and CDR2 are SNHLY and FYNNEI. The CDR3 totals 15 residues. The V gene lost 8 bases and the J gene lost 6 bases, with 19 bases spanning the gap. The CDR3 protein is CASGSGRVSPGELFF. In nucleotides, the CDR3 is TGTGCCAGCGGCTCGGGCAGGGTCTCCCCCGGGGAGCTGTTTTTT.

This clone was seen a single time. V usage is TRBV6-6 and J usage is TRBJ1-1; 9 nucleotides align to TRBD1. CDR3 length equals 13 residues. CDR1 MNHNY and CDR2 SVGAGI come from the germline V gene (reference sequence). The V and J ends lost 4 bases and 6 bases, in that order; junction bases with no gene match: 3. Written as DNA, the CDR3 is TGTGCCAGCAGTTTTCGGACAGGGGCTGAAGCTTTCTTT. It codes for CASSFRTGAEAFF.

This chain links TRBV18 with TRBJ1-2; D remains unclear. Trimming shortened V by 3 bases and J by 1 base, and 9 bases separated the two germline ends. CDR1 KGHSH and CDR2 LQKENI come from the germline V gene. The CDR3 extends over 14 amino acids. DNA of the CDR3: TGTGCCAGCTCACCCCAAAACGATAACTATGGCTACACCTTC. It specifies CASSPQNDNYGYTF.